This T cell receptor beta chain derives from a study of T cells after posttransplantation cyclophosphamide. Produced via immunoSEQ multiplex PCR; TCRdb's table is partial and in-frame only. This sample yields more than 20,000 clones, of which 89% are seen a single time; around 8% belongs to the top ten. This CDR3 has 10 amino acids. V lost 7 bases to trimming and J lost 7 bases, with 5 bases between them. The germline CDR1 and CDR2 sequences are SNHLY and FYNNEI. Study results and limitations: Donor CD8+ memory clones often dominated recipient blood repertoires at later times.

Sampled 1 year posttransplant, controls received myeloablative marrow transplants, methotrexate and a calcineurin inhibitor. As regards this clone: Its antigen remains unknown.

The sequence was collected from a female patient in her 50s who received an allogeneic stem cell transplant from an unrelated donor, was CMV-positive, and had chronic GVHD only. The T cells may come from the graft donor. V is TRBV2 and J is TRBJ2-1; no definite D call. The sample here was PBMCs, taken after an allogeneic stem cell transplant with a calcineurin inhibitor and methotrexate. For the CDR3, the DNA is TGTGCCAGCACCGGGAATGAGCAGTTCTTC. Encoded protein: CASTGNEQFF.